This T cell receptor (beta chain) was identified during a study of cytomegalovirus exposure and HLA in healthy donors (dated by TCRdb to the late 2010s). Describing the broader study: An earlier analysis of roughly 610 of the donors reported 276 Gb of sequence data and 95 million to 120 million unique TCR beta sequences obtained from around 170 million T cells. Donor age, sex, ethnicity and CMV serostatus were collected together with the repertoire data. Every discovery cohort repertoire had been produced on one sequencing platform. On average, around 240,000 unique TCR beta nucleotide sequences were sequenced per donor among a few hundred genotyped donors of the cohort, with about 17% of those sequences being non-productive. A later genetic analysis took genome-wide SNP genotypes for 398 of the 666 donors and used that subset as a discovery cohort. Of the roughly 400 genotyped donors, approximately 83% fell in the genetic ancestry cluster associated with self-reported Caucasian donors. A separate validation cohort of over 95 different subjects was used in addition to the 666-subject first cohort. Several DR-DQ haplotypes were handled as single units for association and clustering because linkage in the cohort was strong. Both class I and class II loci were covered by HLA typing, at four-digit resolution. In an earlier analysis of 587 of the donors, high-throughput TCR beta sequencing was used to judge whether each TCR beta V gene segment behaved as functional or pseudogenic. Rather than using new phenotypic data, the later analysis identified candidate immune exposures from TCR beta sequences and from how often those sequences occurred across donors. A later analysis re-analyzed previously published TCR beta repertoires from hundreds of donors and added high-resolution HLA genotyping to study TCR occurrence patterns. The study was designed to test whether signatures of past pathogen exposure could be identified by cataloging public T cell receptors. The study combined high-throughput TCR immunosequencing, statistical association of individual TCRs with disease status, and machine learning to predict cytomegalovirus infection status. An early release covering 550 to 700 HLA-typed donors comprised about 300 gigabases of sequencing data and around 85 million unique TCR sequences. The number of typed donors differed by locus: 629-630 for A, B, C, DRB1 and DQB1; approximately 520 for DQA1; 600 to 610 for DPA1; and some 450 for DPB1. The T cell repertoires of about 700 subjects were profiled by immunosequencing and related to cytomegalovirus serostatus. What the work shows at the level of the full study, not this receptor alone: A later genetic analysis reported fewer N-insertions in productive TCRs among donors in an Asian-associated ancestry cluster than the approximately 700-donor mean. In vitro tests confirmed that a few of the cytomegalovirus-associated TCR beta chains recognize cytomegalovirus antigens. A later analysis associated approximately 17,000 TCR beta sequences with specific HLA alleles at a false discovery rate of 0.05. When HLA alleles, especially DR and DQ, strongly co-occurred, attributing TCR associations to individual alleles was difficult. According to a later analysis, parvovirus B19, influenza, CMV and Epstein-Barr virus appeared linked to several top co-occurrence clusters. In this cohort, only TCR beta chains were sequenced, and detectable features were limited by the absence of alpha or paired-chain data. A cluster of highly shared sequence variants was judged likely to represent a technical artifact of the sequencing pipeline. Cytomegalovirus status was reported to be diagnosed by the classifier with high specificity and sensitivity in both the original and validation cohorts. Immune exposure information for the cohort was limited to CMV serostatus. V-gene and J-gene trimming of TCR beta chains was associated with a missense DCLRE1C variant in a later genetic analysis, and the association was replicated in an independent cohort. In a later analysis, TCR association rates were found to vary across HLA loci, with the most associated TCRs seen for DRB1 alleles and the fewest for HLA-C alleles. Because counts were too low, roughly 16 rarely observed V segments, including chromosome 9 orphons, were excluded from the earlier analysis of around 640 of the donors. Presence/absence analyses assumed roughly uniform sequencing depth across donors, an assumption that may not hold. Most CMV-associated TCR beta chains appeared to be HLA-restricted in a later analysis, and the HLA associations seemed to be driven largely by CMV exposure. Across donors, most TCR sequences were observed very rarely, whereas some public TCRs were present in many individuals. In an earlier analysis of some 500 of the donors, most TCR beta V segments were observed in productive rearrangements about 90% or about 30% of the time, broadly matching IMGT annotations. In a later analysis, HLA-associated TCR beta chains were found to be more clonally expanded and to have lower generation probabilities than equally common non-associated chains. A total of 150 to 200 TCR beta chains were listed by the study as associated with cytomegalovirus. HLA typing was unavailable for some donors at each locus, so association tests used only the typed subset. The authors suggested that the approach could potentially be extended to other disease states and immunological phenotypes. Linkage disequilibrium might explain the correlated functional status among segregating V segments, but an unknown experimental factor could not be excluded. The 87-base-pair reads could not distinguish some IMGT-functional V segments, including TRBV6-2 and TRBV6-3, so those segments were excluded. A further reported finding was that TCR beta sequences accurately predicted the HLA-A and HLA-B alleles for most subjects in the first cohort.

In total, over 600 healthy bone marrow donors made up the cohort. At the time of sampling, every cohort member was nominally healthy, though immune exposures that went unrecorded were likely present. The donor was CMV seropositive and belonged to the group of 250 to 350 seropositive cohort members. Every donor gave a peripheral blood sample, and the peripheral blood mononuclear cells from that sample were used for TCR beta sequencing. The Qiagen DNeasy Blood Extraction Kit was used to extract genomic DNA from the blood cell samples. To prepare the library, the immunoSEQ multiplex PCR assay was applied. A mixture of 60 forward primers for TCR Vbeta segments and 13 reverse primers for TCR Jbeta segments was used in the multiplex PCR. Amplification of the CDR3 region of rearranged TCR beta genes was performed with a multiplex PCR assay on genomic DNA. On the Illumina HiSeq System, the amplified TCR beta libraries were sequenced as 87-base-pair reads. The original pipeline was this. A later analysis counted about 80 million unique TCR beta chains across the 550 to 800 repertoires, and roughly 9.9 million of these chains were shared by at least two donors. A nearest-neighbor algorithm error-corrected the raw reads and collapsed the reads into unique sequences, merging closely related sequences to remove PCR and sequencing errors. To assign V, D and J gene segments, CDR3 sequences were aligned to IMGT reference sequences. For a sequence to be retained, at least a six-nucleotide match to both a V gene segment and a J gene segment was required. Rearrangements were called productive when the CDR3 lacked stop codons and stayed in frame with V and J; all others were non-productive. Following IMGT convention, CDR3 was defined as the stretch from the second conserved V-encoded cysteine up to the conserved J-encoded phenylalanine. The earlier analysis of 500 to 650 of the donors excluded any sequence lacking an unambiguous match to a single V gene segment. In an earlier analysis of approximately 590 of the donors, V segments were called functional above 56.7% productive rearrangements and were called segregating when the between-donor standard deviation exceeded 5%. A statistical classification framework was developed to diagnose cytomegalovirus status using the catalog of TCR beta chain sequences. In a later analysis, TCR nucleotide sequences were compared against IMGT/GENE-DB human TR gene sequences so that V and J genes could be assigned. Using the TCRdist pipeline, a later analysis assigned CDR3 sequences along with most-parsimonious VDJ recombination scenarios. In a later analysis, each TCR beta chain was defined by its CDR3 amino acid sequence together with its V-gene family, and reads without a unique V-gene family were excluded. As a way to deal with suspected cross-contamination and a sequencing artifact, a later analysis dropped 450 to 600 nucleotide sequences that were highly shared and had low generation probability. A later analysis calculated a clonal expansion index for each public chain from normalized within-repertoire ranks of inferred template counts. A later analysis computed generation probabilities with a VDJ recombination model fitted to out-of-frame rearrangements, and checked the results against IGoR. A later analysis scored TCR-TCR, TCR-HLA and TCR-CMV co-occurrence with hypergeometric tests, applying a repertoire-size bias correction to TCR pairs. A later analysis estimated false discovery rates by permuting HLA or CMV assignments 20 times. In a later analysis, co-occurring TCRs were grouped using DBSCAN, and TCRdist sequence similarity was added for clustering within HLA-allele-positive subsets. For co-occurrence clustering, repertoires with fewer than 30,000 or more than 120,000 public chains were excluded, along with 4 to 6 repertoires with anomalous nucleotide sharing. The clones in this table, taken by TCRdb from immuneACCESS, are in-frame only. Not every clone is retained; where verified, under half of the shortfall comes from an unresolved V gene, and the cause of the rest is unknown. V and J calls and clone size are copied from that table; D and trimming were computed from the DNA. Within this sample are 150,000 to 170,000 clones, with 80% of them counted one time only. The top ten constitute about 13% of the sample.

In regard to this clone: Its antigen remains unidentified. Base-call qualities are not available, and no considerably larger clone is one nucleotide away.

Including the terminal cysteine and phenylalanine, the CDR3 comprises 15 residues. Only the CDR3 region is kept as DNA, spanning 45 bases read in frame from base 1. The V and J ends are trimmed by 1 base and 6 bases, leaving 12 bases between them. The germline V gene specifies SGHTA as CDR1 and FQGNSA as CDR2. The specimen sequenced was PBMCs. The receptor's source is a man aged 25 to 45 in good health and CMV-seropositive. The chain was built from TRBV7-2 and TRBJ1-4; a tentative D match to TRBD1 spans 5 bases. The CDR3 loop reads CASSLVAGGYEKLFF. At the DNA level, the sequence is TGTGCCAGCAGCTTAGTCGCGGGGGGATATGAAAAACTGTTTTTT.